The sequence of this T cell receptor beta chain was determined in a study of PD-1 blockade in classical Hodgkin lymphoma. Overall study: Patients got intravenous nivolumab 3 mg/kg every 2 weeks.

Clones were sequenced by immunoSEQ multiplex PCR, and TCRdb holds only the in-frame ones, with some missing. The table lists under 40,000 clones, approximately 85% of them singletons. Time point given: cycle 4 day 1 (C4D1), after about 6 weeks of nivolumab. Every single patient, without exception, relapsed after autologous stem cell transplantation, and brentuximab vedotin exposure varied. Responses achieved at best were complete response, partial response or progressive disease. The table lists this clone with a count of one. No antigen is known for it. Study outcomes and limitations: Prior therapy or disease activity may underlie the repertoire differences, whose causes remain undefined. Healthy donors reportedly exceeded newly diagnosed patients in baseline TCR diversity.

The ends were cut back, 3 bases at V and 6 bases at J, with 17 bases in the middle. Germline V gene lookup returns CDR1 SEHNR and CDR2 FQNEAQ (reference sequence). This CDR3 spans 15 amino acids. The specimen comprised peripheral blood mononuclear cells (PBMCs), sampled before the fourth cycle of nivolumab. The V and J genes are TRBV7-9 and TRBJ1-2, with D perhaps TRBD1 (5 bases). The source of this sequence is a human donor with classical Hodgkin lymphoma. The CDR3 DNA is TGTGCCAGCAGCTTCTGGGAGTCGCGGGACCATGGCTACACCTTC. Translating gives CASSFWESRDHGYTF.